The next 3 T cell receptor beta chains were all read from a single sample in a study of PD-1 blockade in classical Hodgkin lymphoma (TCRdb year 2020). Library creation used the immunoSEQ multiplex PCR assay. The clones in this table, taken by TCRdb from immuneACCESS, are in-frame only. Not every clone is retained; where verified, under half of the shortfall comes from an unresolved V gene, and the cause of the rest is unknown. In this sample the table shows 15,000 to 20,000 clones, roughly three quarters of which occur a single time. The top ten clones comprise approximately 20% of the sample. The time point label here, explained by the study, means: cycle 4 day 1 (C4D1), after more than five weeks of nivolumab. Every trial patient had relapsed following autologous stem cell transplantation, and prior brentuximab vedotin exposure was what differed among cohorts A, B and C. The input for sequencing was peripheral blood mononuclear cells (PBMCs), taken before the fourth cycle of nivolumab. These receptors were taken from a human donor with classical Hodgkin lymphoma.

The chain employs TRBV7-2 and TRBJ2-7; D gene uncertain. Germline CDR1 reads SGHTA; CDR2 reads FQGNSA. This CDR3 is 14 amino acids long. Trimming pared 3 bases from V and 0 bases from J, leaving 9 bases between. The DNA of the CDR3 is TGTGCCAGCAGCTTGAAGGCAGGCTCCTACGAGCAGTACGTC. Residues: CASSLKAGSYEQYV.

The chain has TRBV27 and TRBJ1-5; TRBD1 might be the D (6 bases). The CDR3 loop spans 14 amino acids. Trimming took 2 bases from V and 4 from J, leaving 9 bases between them. The V gene's germline CDR1 is MNHEY and CDR2 SMNVEV (reference sequence). In nucleotides, the CDR3 is TGTGCCAGCAGTTTACGGGGGGCGAATCAGCCCCAGCATTTT. Translated: CASSLRGANQPQHF.

V and J are TRBV28 and TRBJ2-7; 7 positions match TRBD1. This CDR3 is built from 13 residues. Per the germline V gene, CDR1 is MDHEN and CDR2 is SYDVKM. Germline trimming cut 5 bases from V and 2 bases from J; bases unmatched to any gene: 3. The CDR3 nucleotides are TGTGCCAGCAGTCGGGACAGTCCCTACGAGCAGTACTTC. Protein product: CASSRDSPYEQYF.